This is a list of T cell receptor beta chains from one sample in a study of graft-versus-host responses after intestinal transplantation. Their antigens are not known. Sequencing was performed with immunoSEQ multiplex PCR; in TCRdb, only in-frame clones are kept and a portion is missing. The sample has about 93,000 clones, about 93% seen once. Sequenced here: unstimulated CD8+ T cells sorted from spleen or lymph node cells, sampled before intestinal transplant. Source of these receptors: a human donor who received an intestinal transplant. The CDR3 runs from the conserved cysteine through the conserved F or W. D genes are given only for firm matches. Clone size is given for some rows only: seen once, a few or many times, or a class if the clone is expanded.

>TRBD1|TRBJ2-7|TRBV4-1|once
CASSQEDRTAYEQYF
TGCGCCAGCAGCCAAGAGGACAGGACCGCCTACGAGCAGTACTTC
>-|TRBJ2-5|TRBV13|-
CASSLRSAGKETQYF
TGTGCCAGCAGCTTACGGTCAGCGGGTAAGGAGACCCAGTACTTC
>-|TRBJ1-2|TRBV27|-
CASSLGSNYGYTF
TGTGCCAGCAGTTTAGGTAGTAACTATGGCTACACCTTC
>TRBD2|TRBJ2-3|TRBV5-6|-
CASSLPPIAGASTDTQYF
TGTGCCAGCAGCTTGCCACCGATAGCGGGGGCTAGCACAGATACGCAGTATTTT
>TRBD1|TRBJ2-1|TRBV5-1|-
CAIPGQAALAAPYNEQFF
TGCGCCATCCCGGGACAGGCCGCGTTAGCGGCTCCGTACAATGAGCAGTTCTTC
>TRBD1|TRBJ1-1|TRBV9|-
CASSEGNRGLNTEAFF
TGTGCCAGCAGCGAGGGGAACAGGGGTTTGAACACTGAAGCTTTCTTT
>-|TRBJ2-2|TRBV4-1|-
CASSQDPHNGELFF
TGCGCCAGCAGCCAAGATCCACACAACGGGGAGCTGTTTTTT
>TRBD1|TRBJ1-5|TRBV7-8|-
CASSLGQGNQPQHF
TGTGCCAGCAGCCTCGGACAGGGTAACCAGCCCCAGCATTTT
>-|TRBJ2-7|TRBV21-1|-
CASNLVDRRGYEQYF
TGTGCCAGCAACCTGGTGGACCGGAGGGGCTACGAGCAGTACTTC
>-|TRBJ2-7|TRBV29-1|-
CSVVEVKSSYEQYF
TGCAGCGTTGTTGAGGTCAAGAGCTCCTACGAGCAGTACTTC
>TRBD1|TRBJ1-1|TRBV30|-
CAWFTGEWGTEAFF
TGTGCCTGGTTTACAGGGGAATGGGGCACTGAAGCTTTCTTT
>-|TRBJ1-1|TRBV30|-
CAWSDGENTEAFF
TGTGCCTGGAGTGACGGGGAGAACACTGAAGCTTTCTTT
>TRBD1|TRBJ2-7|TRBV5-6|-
CASSLGQGYYEQYF
TGTGCCAGCAGCTTGGGACAGGGATACTACGAGCAGTACTTC
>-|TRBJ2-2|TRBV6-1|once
CASSGWTRNTGELFF
TGTGCCAGCAGTGGATGGACAAGGAACACCGGGGAGCTGTTTTTT
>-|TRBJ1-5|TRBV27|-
CASSLQATNQPQHF
TGTGCCAGCAGTTTACAGGCGACCAATCAGCCCCAGCATTTT
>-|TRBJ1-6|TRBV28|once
CASSFLQNNSPLHF
TGTGCCAGCAGTTTTCTACAGAATAATTCACCCCTCCACTTT
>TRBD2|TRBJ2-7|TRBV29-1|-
CSVDGGSYEQYF
TGCAGCGTTGACGGGGGGTCCTACGAGCAGTACTTC
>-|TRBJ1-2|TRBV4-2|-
CASSQGFRAYGDYGYTF
TGTGCCAGCAGCCAAGGGTTCAGGGCTTACGGCGACTATGGCTACACCTTC
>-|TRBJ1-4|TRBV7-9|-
CASSLLDSFNEKLFF
TGTGCCAGCAGCTTATTGGACAGCTTTAATGAAAAACTGTTTTTT
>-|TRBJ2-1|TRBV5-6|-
CASSVWIQGSYNEQFF
TGTGCCAGCAGCGTGTGGATACAGGGCTCCTACAATGAGCAGTTCTTC